These T cell receptor beta chains were read from a single sample in a study of blood T cell repertoires in COVID-19. Clones were read by immunoSEQ multiplex PCR, and TCRdb kept only the in-frame ones, dropping some. The data contain around 80,000 clones, about 80% of them singletons. Source material: peripheral blood. The receptor set was obtained from a man aged 80 or over with acute or convalescent COVID-19. CDR3s include the opening cysteine and the closing phenylalanine or tryptophan. A D gene is named only where the DNA matches it firmly. Clone size is shown for a subset of rows, as once, few, many or a class of expanded clone.

V	size	D	J	length	DNA	CDR3
TRBV7-2	few	-	TRBJ1-2	14	TGTGCCAGCAGCCCCGACAGGCTCACTTATGGCTACACCTTC	CASSPDRLTYGYTF
TRBV10-3	-	-	TRBJ1-3	13	TGTGCCATCAAGGAGACCTCTGGAAACACCATATATTTT	CAIKETSGNTIYF
TRBV2	-	TRBD1	TRBJ2-5	14	TGTGCCAGCAGGTCCAGGGGGACAGAAGAGACCCAGTACTTC	CASRSRGTEETQYF
TRBV7-9	-	TRBD2	TRBJ2-3	16	TGTGCCAGCAGGGCGGGACTAGCGGGGGGAACAGATACGCAGTATTTT	CASRAGLAGGTDTQYF
TRBV12-5	-	-	TRBJ1-6	13	TGTGCTAGTGGTTCCGAGGAGGATTCACCCCTCCACTTT	CASGSEEDSPLHF
TRBV29-1	few	-	TRBJ1-2	12	TGCAGCGTTGAAAGGTGGGCGGGAGGCTACACCTTC	CSVERWAGGYTF
TRBV6-5	-	-	TRBJ1-1	12	TGTGCCAGCAGACCGAGGAACACTGAAGCTTTCTTT	CASRPRNTEAFF
TRBV25-1	few	TRBD1	TRBJ1-6	15	TGTGCCAGCAATCCTCGGACAGGGTATAATTCACCCCTCCACTTT	CASNPRTGYNSPLHF
TRBV2	-	-	TRBJ1-1	14	TGTGCCAGCAGCAACAGCAGGGGGAACACTGAAGCTTTCTTT	CASSNSRGNTEAFF
TRBV5-1	-	TRBD2	TRBJ2-3	15	TGCGCCAGCAGCTTGGGGACTAGCGGCACAGATACGCAGTATTTT	CASSLGTSGTDTQYF
TRBV28	-	-	TRBJ1-4	12	TGTGCCAGCAGCCCACCCCGGGGAAAACTGTTTTTT	CASSPPRGKLFF
TRBV11-2	-	TRBD1	TRBJ2-5	16	TGTGCCAGCAGCATGGACAGGGGGACGCAGGTAGAGACCCAGTACTTC	CASSMDRGTQVETQYF